A selection of T cell receptor beta chains follows, all from one sample in a study of PD-L1 blockade in urothelial cancer. The assay was immunoSEQ multiplex PCR, and TCRdb's table has in-frame clones only and misses some. The data hold roughly 32,000 clones, with 70% to 85% observed a single time. Here the sequenced sample was PBMCs, taken around atezolizumab (anti-PD-L1) treatment. These receptors all come from a man aged 60 to 69 with urothelial cancer. Both conserved end residues are part of each CDR3. A D gene is named only where the DNA matches it firmly. Part of the rows lack a size; the others show once, few, many or a class for expanded clones.

size,J,D,V,CDR3,DNA
NA,TRBJ2-7,TRBD2,TRBV9,CASSGWGGSNNEQYF,TGTGCCAGCAGCGGCTGGGGAGGGAGCAACAACGAGCAGTACTTC
NA,TRBJ1-2,TRBD1,TRBV30,CAWSLRTGARIGGYTF,TGTGCCTGGAGTCTCCGGACAGGGGCAAGGATTGGTGGCTACACCTTC
NA,TRBJ1-1,NA,TRBV6-6,CASSYSAREGTEAFF,TGTGCCAGCAGTTACTCGGCCAGGGAGGGGACTGAAGCTTTCTTT
NA,TRBJ1-1,NA,TRBV27,CASSPTTGTMNTEAFF,TGTGCCAGCAGCCCGACGACAGGAACTATGAACACTGAAGCTTTCTTT
few,TRBJ2-3,NA,TRBV9,CASSPQQETSTDTQYF,TGTGCCAGCAGCCCACAACAGGAGACTAGCACAGATACGCAGTATTTT
NA,TRBJ2-1,TRBD2,TRBV7-9,CASGVLAGDATYNEQFF,TGTGCCAGCGGCGTCCTAGCGGGGGATGCTACCTACAATGAGCAGTTCTTC
NA,TRBJ2-4,TRBD1,TRBV7-3,CASSLTGTGGGNIQYF,TGTGCCAGCAGCTTAACGGGGACAGGGGGCGGAAACATTCAGTACTTC
once,TRBJ2-3,NA,TRBV6-6,CASRLTGNTDTQYF,TGTGCCAGCAGACTAACAGGGAACACAGATACGCAGTATTTT
NA,TRBJ2-5,NA,TRBV5-1,CASSLAGGETQYF,TGCGCCAGCAGCTTGGCCGGGGGAGAGACCCAGTACTTC
NA,TRBJ2-1,TRBD2,TRBV4-1,CASSQGSGGPSSYNEQFF,TGCGCCAGCAGCCAAGGGTCGGGAGGCCCAAGCTCCTACAATGAGCAGTTCTTC
few,TRBJ1-1,NA,TRBV2,CASSESRQGSGRAFF,TGTGCCAGCAGTGAATCAAGGCAGGGAAGCGGGAGAGCTTTCTTT
few,TRBJ2-7,NA,TRBV19,CASSPRTDYEQYF,TGTGCCAGTAGTCCCCGGACAGACTACGAGCAGTACTTC
NA,TRBJ1-2,TRBD1,TRBV6-5,CASRDRGQYGYTF,TGTGCCAGCCGGGACAGGGGACAATATGGCTACACCTTC
NA,TRBJ2-7,TRBD1,TRBV5-4,CASSAGQETYEQYF,TGTGCCAGCAGCGCAGGACAGGAGACCTACGAGCAGTACTTC
medium-sized,TRBJ2-2,TRBD2,TRBV5-1,CASSPRTTSNTGELFF,TGCGCCAGCAGCCCCCGCACGACTAGCAACACCGGGGAGCTGTTTTTT
NA,TRBJ1-2,TRBD1,TRBV6-6,CAGWTGVGYTF,TGTGCCGGATGGACAGGGGTTGGCTACACCTTC
NA,TRBJ1-1,TRBD1,TRBV5-4,CASMETGRPEAFF,TGTGCCAGCATGGAGACAGGGAGACCTGAAGCTTTCTTT
NA,TRBJ1-5,TRBD1,TRBV19,CASIVTTGTSNQPQHF,TGTGCCAGTATCGTCACGACAGGGACCTCCAATCAGCCCCAGCATTTT
NA,TRBJ2-6,TRBD1,TRBV7-2,CASSRDRFSGANVLTF,TGTGCCAGCAGTCGGGACAGGTTCTCTGGGGCCAACGTCCTGACTTTC
NA,TRBJ2-5,NA,TRBV11-2,CASSKDRGYQETQYF,TGTGCCAGCAGCAAGGACAGAGGGTACCAAGAGACCCAGTACTTC
NA,TRBJ2-1,TRBD2,TRBV5-1,CASSLETSGTYNEQFF,TGCGCCAGCAGCTTGGAAACTAGCGGGACCTACAATGAGCAGTTCTTC
NA,TRBJ1-2,NA,TRBV2,CASSESGANYGYTF,TGTGCCAGCAGTGAGTCAGGGGCTAACTATGGCTACACCTTC
NA,TRBJ1-4,NA,TRBV12-5,CASGLAISVAGVEKLFF,TGTGCTAGTGGTTTGGCTATCAGCGTTGCCGGGGTGGAAAAACTGTTTTTT
NA,TRBJ2-3,TRBD2,TRBV6-4,CASSEAGGNTDTQYF,TGTGCCAGCAGTGAAGCGGGGGGTAACACAGATACGCAGTATTTT
NA,TRBJ1-2,TRBD1,TRBV6-6,CASSGQGALIGYTF,TGTGCCAGCAGTGGACAGGGGGCCCTCATCGGCTACACCTTC
few,TRBJ2-2,TRBD2,TRBV15,CATSGGGSAWGGELFF,TGTGCCACCAGCGGAGGCGGGAGTGCTTGGGGTGGGGAGCTGTTTTTT
NA,TRBJ2-2,NA,TRBV30,CAWRRGGFLGGELFF,TGTGCCTGGAGGCGGGGCGGGTTCCTAGGCGGGGAGCTGTTTTTT
NA,TRBJ1-2,NA,TRBV28,CASSPPPGYGYTF,TGTGCCAGCAGTCCACCCCCCGGCTATGGCTACACCTTC
NA,TRBJ1-2,NA,TRBV6-5,CASSYANRVSGYTF,TGTGCCAGCAGTTACGCTAACAGGGTTAGTGGCTACACCTTC
NA,TRBJ1-5,NA,TRBV6-1,CASQGGGMKNQPQHF,TGTGCCAGCCAGGGAGGGGGAATGAAAAATCAGCCCCAGCATTTT
NA,TRBJ2-5,TRBD1,TRBV7-6,CASSLAGQGKETQYF,TGTGCCAGCAGCTTAGCCGGACAGGGTAAAGAGACCCAGTACTTC
NA,TRBJ2-7,TRBD2,TRBV4-1,CASSQDRGRGDEQYF,TGCGCCAGCAGCCAAGATCGCGGGAGGGGGGACGAGCAGTACTTC
NA,TRBJ1-2,NA,TRBV6-5,CASSPGTYGYTF,TGTGCCAGCAGTCCCGGGACATATGGCTACACCTTC
NA,TRBJ2-3,NA,TRBV5-5,CASSPPAGLSTDTQYF,TGTGCCAGCAGCCCGCCCGCGGGACTGAGCACAGATACGCAGTATTTT
NA,TRBJ2-3,TRBD2,TRBV25-1,CASSWAGGRDTQYF,TGTGCCAGCAGTTGGGCGGGAGGAAGGGATACGCAGTATTTT
NA,TRBJ2-7,TRBD1,TRBV19,CASSTGTGGSEQYF,TGTGCCAGTAGCACCGGGACAGGGGGCTCCGAGCAGTACTTC
NA,TRBJ2-3,TRBD2,TRBV4-3,CASSQGLASTDTQYF,TGCGCCAGCAGCCAGGGACTAGCGAGCACAGATACGCAGTATTTT
NA,TRBJ1-1,NA,TRBV9,CASSVEFRRGAPAEAFF,TGTGCCAGCAGCGTAGAGTTTAGGCGGGGGGCGCCCGCTGAAGCTTTCTTT
NA,TRBJ1-4,TRBD1,TRBV7-8,CASSLVGQGLTNEKLFF,TGTGCCAGCAGCTTAGTGGGACAGGGCCTAACTAATGAAAAACTGTTTTTT
few,TRBJ1-1,TRBD1,TRBV5-5,CASSLRAPGGIMNTEAFF,TGTGCCAGCAGCCTGAGGGCTCCAGGGGGGATTATGAACACTGAAGCTTTCTTT
few,TRBJ1-3,NA,TRBV10-3,CAIRPGVKIATIYF,TGTGCCATCAGGCCCGGGGTGAAGATCGCCACCATATATTTT
NA,TRBJ2-7,TRBD1,TRBV19,CASRETGTGLYEQYF,TGTGCCAGTAGGGAGACCGGGACAGGGCTCTACGAGCAGTACTTC
NA,TRBJ1-2,TRBD1,TRBV5-1,CASSLVQGASKGYTF,TGCGCCAGCAGCTTGGTACAGGGGGCGAGTAAGGGCTACACCTTC
NA,TRBJ1-4,NA,TRBV2,CASMEGREELSNEKLFF,TGTGCCAGCATGGAGGGCAGGGAAGAGCTTTCTAATGAAAAACTGTTTTTT
NA,TRBJ2-7,NA,TRBV5-8,CASSLQPGIYEQYF,TGTGCCAGCAGCTTGCAGCCAGGGATCTACGAGCAGTACTTC